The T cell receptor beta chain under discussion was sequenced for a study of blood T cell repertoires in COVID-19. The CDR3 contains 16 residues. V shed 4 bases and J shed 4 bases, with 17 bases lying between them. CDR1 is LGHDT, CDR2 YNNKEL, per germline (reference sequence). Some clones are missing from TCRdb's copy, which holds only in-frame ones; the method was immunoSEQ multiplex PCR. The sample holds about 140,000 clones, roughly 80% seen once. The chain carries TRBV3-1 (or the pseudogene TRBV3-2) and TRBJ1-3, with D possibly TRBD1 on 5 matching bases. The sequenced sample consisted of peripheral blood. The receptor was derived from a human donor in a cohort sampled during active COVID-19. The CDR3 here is CASSRGGGVAGNTIYF. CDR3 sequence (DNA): TGTGCCAGCAGCCGCGGCGGAGGGGTGGCCGGAAACACCATATATTTT.